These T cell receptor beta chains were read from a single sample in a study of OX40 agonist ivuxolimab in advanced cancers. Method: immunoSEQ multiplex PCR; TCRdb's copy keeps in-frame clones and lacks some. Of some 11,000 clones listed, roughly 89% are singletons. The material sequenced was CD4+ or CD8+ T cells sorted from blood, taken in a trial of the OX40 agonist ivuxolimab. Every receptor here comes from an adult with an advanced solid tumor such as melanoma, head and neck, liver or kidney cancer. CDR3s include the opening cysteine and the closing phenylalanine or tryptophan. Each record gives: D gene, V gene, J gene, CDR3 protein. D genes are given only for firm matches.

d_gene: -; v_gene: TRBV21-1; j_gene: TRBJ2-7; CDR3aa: CARPASPPASYEQYF
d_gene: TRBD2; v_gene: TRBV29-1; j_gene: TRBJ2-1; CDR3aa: CSVAGTSGRDEQFF
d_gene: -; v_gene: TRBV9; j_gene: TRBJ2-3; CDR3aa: CASSVVGATQYF
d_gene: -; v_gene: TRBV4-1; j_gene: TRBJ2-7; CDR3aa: CASSQEPGSYEQYF
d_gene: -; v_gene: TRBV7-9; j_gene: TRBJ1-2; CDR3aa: CASRLGPTNYGYTF
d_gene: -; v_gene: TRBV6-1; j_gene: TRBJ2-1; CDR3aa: CASNIYNEQFF
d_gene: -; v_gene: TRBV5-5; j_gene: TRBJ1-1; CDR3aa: CASSQEWGMNTEAFF
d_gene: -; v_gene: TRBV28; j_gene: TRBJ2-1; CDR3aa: CASSLSYIPEQFF
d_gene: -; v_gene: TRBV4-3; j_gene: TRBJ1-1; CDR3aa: CASSQGDWGPGTEAFF
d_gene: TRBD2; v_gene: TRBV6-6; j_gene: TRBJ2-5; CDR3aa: CASSYLAGGETQYF
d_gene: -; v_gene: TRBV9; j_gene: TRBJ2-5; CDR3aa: CASSVTGTPLGKETQYF
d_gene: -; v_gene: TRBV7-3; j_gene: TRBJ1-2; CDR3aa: CASSLNSQIGMVGGYTF
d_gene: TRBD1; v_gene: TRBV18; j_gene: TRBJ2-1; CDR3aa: CASSPPTGGYEQFF
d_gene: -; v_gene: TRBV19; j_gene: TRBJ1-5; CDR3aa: CASSIAEYSNQPQHF
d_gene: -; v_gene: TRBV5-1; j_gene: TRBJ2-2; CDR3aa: CASSLVLGELFF
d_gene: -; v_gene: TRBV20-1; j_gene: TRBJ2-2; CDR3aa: CSARGTGELFF
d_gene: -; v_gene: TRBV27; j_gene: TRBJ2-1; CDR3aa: CASSGQPPEQFF
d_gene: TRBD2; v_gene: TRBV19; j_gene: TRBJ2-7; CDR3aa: CASSSSGGSYEQYF
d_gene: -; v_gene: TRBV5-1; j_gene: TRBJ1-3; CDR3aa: CASSPPLSSGNTIYF
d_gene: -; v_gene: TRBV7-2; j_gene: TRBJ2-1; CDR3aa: CASSLDSGSYNEQFF
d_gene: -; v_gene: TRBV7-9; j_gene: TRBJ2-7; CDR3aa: CASSPSGRSSYEQYF
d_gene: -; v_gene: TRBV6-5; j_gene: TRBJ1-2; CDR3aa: CASSWGREYGYTF
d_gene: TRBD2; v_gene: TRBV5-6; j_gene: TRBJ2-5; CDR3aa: CASSLALAGFQETQYF
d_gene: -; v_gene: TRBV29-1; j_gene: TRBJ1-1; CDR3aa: CSVEDLNTEAFF
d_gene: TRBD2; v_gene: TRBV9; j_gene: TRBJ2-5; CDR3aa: CASSLGTSGVQETQYF
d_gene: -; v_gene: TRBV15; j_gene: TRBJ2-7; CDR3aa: CATSTPRGDIRSYEQYF
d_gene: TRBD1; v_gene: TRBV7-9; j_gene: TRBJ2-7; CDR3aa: CASSLLVSGGDEQYF
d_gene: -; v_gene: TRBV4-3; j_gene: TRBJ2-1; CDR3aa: CASSQDRGIGNEQFF
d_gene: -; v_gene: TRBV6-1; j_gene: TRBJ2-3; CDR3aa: CASSEGRLIYTDTQYF
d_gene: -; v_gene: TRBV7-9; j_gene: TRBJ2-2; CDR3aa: CASSLVVAATGELFF
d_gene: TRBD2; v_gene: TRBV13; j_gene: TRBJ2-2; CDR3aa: CASSPTSGRDSGELFF
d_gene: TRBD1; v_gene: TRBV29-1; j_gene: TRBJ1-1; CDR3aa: CSVEGTGDNTGEAFF
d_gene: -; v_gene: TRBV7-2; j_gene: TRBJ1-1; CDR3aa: CASSLEGNRNTEAFF
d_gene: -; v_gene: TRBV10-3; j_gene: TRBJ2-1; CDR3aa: CAIHPTGSYNEQFF
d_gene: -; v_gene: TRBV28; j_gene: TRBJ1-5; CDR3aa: CASSLKGLNQPQHF
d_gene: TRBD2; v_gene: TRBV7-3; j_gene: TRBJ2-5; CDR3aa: CASSFIGGAQETQYF
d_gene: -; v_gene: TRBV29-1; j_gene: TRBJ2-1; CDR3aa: CSGPGVRANEQFF